The 15 T cell receptor beta chains below were found in one sample sequenced in a study of T cells in Graves' hyperthyroidism and ophthalmopathy. Amplification yielded TCR beta CDR3 regions, with RNA transcripts as the source. HTBI primers were the set used in a first-round RT-PCR of the TCR CDR3. From the multiplex PCR reads, TCRdb called clonotypes with MiXCR, one entry per CDR3 protein. Here the sample spans 490,000 or so distinct CDR3 sequences, 46% being singletons. Sequences were obtained from peripheral blood or thyroid tissue (not recorded which). The receptors originated from an adult woman with Graves' disease, either hyperthyroidism or ophthalmopathy (not recorded which).

Comment on this clonotype: Germline is not matched at one junction end, which may reflect a read error. The V call is TRBV11-2, the J call TRBJ1-2, with D unclear. From germline, CDR1 is SGHAT and CDR2 FQNNGV. CDR3 length: 13 residues. This CDR3 is CASSLVGSHGYTF. Here the CDR3 DNA reads TGTGCCAGCAGTTTAGTAGGGTCCCATGGCTACACCTTC.

This chain connects TRBV13 to TRBJ2-5; 7 positions agree with TRBD2. CDR3 length equals 13 residues. J lost 5 bases, V lost 5 bases, and 5 bases had no gene match. Germline CDR1 is PRHDT and CDR2 is FYEKMQ (reference sequence). CDR3 bases: TGTGCCAGCAGCCGCGGGAGCCGGGAGACCCAGTACTTC. Its protein product is CASSRGSRETQYF.

There are a few counts of this clonotype. V usage is TRBV15 and J usage is TRBJ1-6; D is perhaps TRBD1 (6 bases). Germline V gene sequence: CDR1 LNHNV, CDR2 YYDKDF (reference sequence). This CDR3 comprises 14 residues. V shed 6 bases and J shed 5 bases, with 11 bases lying between them. CDR3 region: CATRSRQDNSPLHF. CDR3 DNA: TGTGCCACCAGGTCTCGACAGGATAATTCACCCCTCCACTTT.

This clonotype has ten or more counts. V is TRBV7-2 and J is TRBJ1-5, with 8 bases that match TRBD1. The CDR3 runs to 14 residues. Germline trimming cut 5 bases from V and 4 bases from J; bases unmatched to any gene: 4. The germline gives CDR1 SGHTA, CDR2 FQGNSA. The CDR3 loop is CASSPGGWNQPQHF. For the CDR3, the DNA is TGTGCCAGCAGCCCAGGGGGCTGGAATCAGCCCCAGCATTTT.

This chain links TRBV4-1 with TRBJ2-7; 7 bases map to TRBD2. J lost 3 bases, V lost 5 bases, and 10 bases had no gene match. Germline CDR1 MGHRA, CDR2 YSYEKL. The CDR3 totals 15 residues. The CDR3 protein is CASSFFGAGSYEQYF. DNA for the CDR3: TGCGCCAGCAGCTTCTTTGGAGCGGGAAGCTACGAGCAGTACTTC.

This clonotype has a count of ten or more. This sequence joins TRBV5-1 and TRBJ2-7; perhaps D is TRBD1 or TRBD2 (5 bases each). Trimming cost V 3 bases and J 12 bases, with 19 bases left between them. The CDR3 loop spans 13 amino acids. Germline V gene sequence: CDR1 SGHRS, CDR2 YFSETQ. CDR3 residues: CASSSNSRDGAYF. For the CDR3, the DNA is TGCGCCAGCAGCTCCAACTCCCGGGACGGAGCGTACTTC.

This clonotype has only one observation. The chain recombines TRBV2 with TRBJ1-2; D is ambiguous. Trimming stripped 2 bases from V and 0 bases from J, with 13 bases between. Germline loops: CDR1 SNHLY, CDR2 FYNNEI. The CDR3 spans 16 residues. CDR3 in DNA: TGTGCCAGCAGTGAAATTAGTGCCCTTACTAACTATGGCTACACCTTC. It translates to CASSEISALTNYGYTF.

This clonotype was picked up many times. The V call is TRBV6-1, the J call TRBJ1-2, with D hard to call. The V gene's germline CDR1 is MNHNS and CDR2 SASEGT. The V end was cut by 5 bases, the J end by 8 bases, with 6 bases between. The CDR3 is 10 residues long. The CDR3 region has the DNA TGTGCCAGCAGTTACGTGGGCTACACCTTC. Its protein product is CASSYVGYTF.

This clonotype was detected once. This chain links TRBV20-1 with TRBJ1-2, with D possibly TRBD1 on 5 matching bases. Trimming pared 4 bases from V and 4 bases from J, leaving 22 bases between. In germline, CDR1 is DFQATT, CDR2 SNEGSKA (reference sequence). There are 16 residues in the CDR3. The CDR3, as DNA: TGCAGTGCTACGCCCACGGGGCAGGGCATCCTCTATGGCTACACCTTC. Translated: CSATPTGQGILYGYTF.

There are many counts of this clonotype. The chain uses TRBV6-4 and TRBJ1-1; D not resolved. The V gene's germline CDR1 is MRHNA and CDR2 SNTAGT. CDR3 size: 14 residues. V was shortened by 6 bases and J by 1 base, with 12 bases between the two germline ends. This CDR3 reads CASSASPGNTEAFF. CDR3 nucleotides: TGTGCCAGCAGCGCTTCGCCAGGGAACACTGAAGCTTTCTTT.

The chain links TRBV4-1 to TRBJ1-2, with D hard to call. CDR3 length equals 15 residues. Trimming shortened V by 6 bases and J by 3 bases, and 17 bases separated the two germline ends. The germline CDR1 and CDR2 sequences are MGHRA and YSYEKL. The CDR3 nucleotides read TGCGCCAGCAGTCACGTCGGTAGAGCAGACTATGGCTACACCTTC. Residues: CASSHVGRADYGYTF.

V usage is TRBV19 and J usage is TRBJ1-5; D is undetermined. The CDR3 spans 13 residues. Per germline, CDR1 LNHDA and CDR2 SQIVND (reference sequence). V was clipped by 9 bases and J by 4 bases, with 13 bases between them. DNA for the CDR3: TGTGCCAGCAGTTTGGCAAAGAATCAGCCCCAGCATTTT. Encoded protein: CASSLAKNQPQHF.

This chain joins TRBV19 and TRBJ2-5, with 9 positions matching TRBD1. CDR3 length equals 14 residues. Germline V gene lookup returns CDR1 LNHDA and CDR2 SQIVND (reference sequence). With V trimmed by 4 bases and J by 6 bases, 6 bases remained unmatched. The CDR3 loop is CASSTGTGWKTQYF. The DNA for the CDR3 is TGTGCCAGTAGTACCGGGACAGGGTGGAAGACCCAGTACTTC.

In its sample, this clonotype was seen a few times. The chain recombines TRBV7-2 with TRBJ1-1; possibly TRBD1 for D (5 bases). CDR3 length: 14 amino acids. In germline, CDR1 is SGHTA, CDR2 FQGNSA. The V gene lost 5 bases and the J gene lost 4 bases, with 14 bases spanning the gap. CDR3 DNA: TGTGCCAGCAGCCCAGATGGGGGTAGCACTGAAGCTTTCTTT. Residues: CASSPDGGSTEAFF. Using reference TRBV7-2 and TRBJ1-1 for the parts outside the CDR3, the full variable domain is GAGVSQSPSNKVTEKGKDVELRCDPISGHTALYWYRQSLGQGLEFLIYFQGNSAPDKSGLPSDRFSAERTGGSVSTLTIQRTQQEDSAVYLCASSPDGGSTEAFFGQGTRLTVV.

The J gene is TRBJ2-5, the V gene TRBV15; weak D call: TRBD2 (5 bases). The germline V and J ends were trimmed by 0 bases and 2 bases, with 16 bases remaining between them. Per germline, CDR1 LNHNV and CDR2 YYDKDF (reference sequence). The CDR3 covers 17 residues. CDR3 protein: CATSRDQMTGTQETQYF. The CDR3 DNA is TGTGCCACCAGCAGAGATCAAATGACGGGAACACAAGAGACCCAGTACTTC.